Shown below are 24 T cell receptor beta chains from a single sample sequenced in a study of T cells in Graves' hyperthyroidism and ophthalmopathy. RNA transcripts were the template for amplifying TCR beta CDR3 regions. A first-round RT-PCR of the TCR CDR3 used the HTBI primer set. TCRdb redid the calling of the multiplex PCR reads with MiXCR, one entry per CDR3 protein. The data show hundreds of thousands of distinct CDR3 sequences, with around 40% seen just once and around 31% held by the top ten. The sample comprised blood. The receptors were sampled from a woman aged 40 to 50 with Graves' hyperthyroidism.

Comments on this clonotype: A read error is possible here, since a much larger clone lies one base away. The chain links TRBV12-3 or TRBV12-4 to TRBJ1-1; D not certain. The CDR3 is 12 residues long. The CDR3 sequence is CAGSYIGLEAFF. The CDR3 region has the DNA TGTGCCGGCAGTTATATTGGACTTGAAGCCTTCTTT.

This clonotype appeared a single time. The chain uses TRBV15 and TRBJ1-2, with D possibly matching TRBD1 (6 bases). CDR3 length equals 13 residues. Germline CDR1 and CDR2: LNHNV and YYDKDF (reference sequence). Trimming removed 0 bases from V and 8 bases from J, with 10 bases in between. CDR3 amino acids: CATSREGAVGYTF. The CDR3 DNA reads TGTGCCACCAGCAGAGAGGGGGCGGTCGGCTACACCTTC.

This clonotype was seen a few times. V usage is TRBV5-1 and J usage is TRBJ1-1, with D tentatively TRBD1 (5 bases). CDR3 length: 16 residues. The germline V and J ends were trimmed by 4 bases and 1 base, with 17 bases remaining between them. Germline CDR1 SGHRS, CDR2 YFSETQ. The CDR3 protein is CASSPPPGRGNTEAFF. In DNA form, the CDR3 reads TGCGCCAGCAGCCCGCCCCCTGGGAGGGGGAACACTGAAGCTTTCTTT.

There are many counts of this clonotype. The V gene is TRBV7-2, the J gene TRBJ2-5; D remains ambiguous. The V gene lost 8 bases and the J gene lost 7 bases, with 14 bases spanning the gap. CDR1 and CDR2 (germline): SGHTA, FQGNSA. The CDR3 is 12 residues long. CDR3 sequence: CASGPFDATQYF. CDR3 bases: TGTGCCAGCGGCCCCTTCGATGCGACCCAGTACTTC.

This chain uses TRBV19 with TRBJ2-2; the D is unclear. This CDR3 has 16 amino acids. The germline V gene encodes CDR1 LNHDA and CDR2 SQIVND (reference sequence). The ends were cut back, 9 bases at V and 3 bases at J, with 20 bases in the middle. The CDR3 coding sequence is TGTGCCAGCAGTTACTGGGTAGGGCCTGACACCGGGGAGCTGTTTTTT. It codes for CASSYWVGPDTGELFF.

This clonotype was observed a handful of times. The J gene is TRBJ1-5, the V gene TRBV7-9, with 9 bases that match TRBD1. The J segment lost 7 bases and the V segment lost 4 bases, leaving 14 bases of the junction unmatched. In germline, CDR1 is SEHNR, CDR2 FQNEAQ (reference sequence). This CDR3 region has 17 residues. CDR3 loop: CASSSTSGTGSGQPQHF. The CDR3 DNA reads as TGTGCCAGCAGCTCGACCTCCGGGACAGGGTCGGGCCAGCCCCAGCATTTT.

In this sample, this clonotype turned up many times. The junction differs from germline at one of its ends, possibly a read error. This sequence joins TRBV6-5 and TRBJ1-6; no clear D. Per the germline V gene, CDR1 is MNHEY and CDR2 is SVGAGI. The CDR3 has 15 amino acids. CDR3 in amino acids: CASSYSNANKSPLHF. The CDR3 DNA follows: TGTGCCAGCAGTTACTCGAACGCCAATAAATCACCCCTCCACTTT.

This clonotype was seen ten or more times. CDR3 in DNA: TGTGCTAGTGGTTTGGGGCCGAACACTGAAGCTTTCTTT. It yields the protein CASGLGPNTEAFF. The chain couples TRBV12-5 to TRBJ1-1, with no clear D. Germline V gene data show CDR1 as LGHNT and CDR2 as FRNRAP. The CDR3 sequence is 13 residues long. The V end lost 1 base, the J end lost 1 base, and 4 bases lay between the germline ends.

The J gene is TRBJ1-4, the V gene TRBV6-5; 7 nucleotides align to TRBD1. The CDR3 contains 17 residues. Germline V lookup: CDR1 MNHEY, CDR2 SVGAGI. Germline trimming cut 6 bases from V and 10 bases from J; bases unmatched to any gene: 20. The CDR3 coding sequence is TGTGCCAGCAGGAGACAGGGAACGGTTAGCTTAGGTGCAAAACTGTTTTTT. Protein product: CASRRQGTVSLGAKLFF.

The CDR3 DNA is TGCAGCGTTGGCCCGGGGGCAAGCACTGAAGCTTTCTTT. This codes for CSVGPGASTEAFF. The V call is TRBV29-1, the J call TRBJ1-1, with a weak D call TRBD1 (6 bases). V lost 4 bases and J lost 4, with 13 bases in between. Germline CDR1 reads SQVTM; CDR2 reads ANQGSEA. The CDR3 consists of 13 residues. Together with reference TRBV29-1 and TRBJ1-1, the CDR3 gives the full variable domain: SAVISQKPSRDICQRGTSLTIQCQVDSQVTMMFWYRQQPGQSLTLIATANQGSEATYESGFVIDKFPISRPNLTFSTLTVSNMSPEDSSIYLCSVGPGASTEAFFGQGTRLTVV.

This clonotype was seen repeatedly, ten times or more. The CDR3 here is CAISGDRDGYTF. The CDR3 region has the DNA TGTGCCATCAGCGGGGACAGGGACGGCTACACCTTC. J is TRBJ1-2 and V is TRBV10-3; 9 positions match TRBD1. Trimming at V came to 6 bases and at J to 8 bases, leaving 4 bases not matched to a gene. This CDR3 spans 12 amino acids. The germline CDR1 and CDR2 sequences are ENHRY and SYGVKD.

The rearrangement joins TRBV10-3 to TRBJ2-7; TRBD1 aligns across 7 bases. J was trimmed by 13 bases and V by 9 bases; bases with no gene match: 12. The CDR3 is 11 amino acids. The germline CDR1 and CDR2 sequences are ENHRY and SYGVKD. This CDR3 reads CAIMASGQTYF. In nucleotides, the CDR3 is TGTGCCATTATGGCCTCGGGACAGACTTACTTC.

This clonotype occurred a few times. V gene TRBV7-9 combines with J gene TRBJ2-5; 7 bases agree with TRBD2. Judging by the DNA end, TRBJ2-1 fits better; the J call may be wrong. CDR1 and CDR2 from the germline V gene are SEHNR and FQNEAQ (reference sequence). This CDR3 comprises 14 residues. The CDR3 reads CASSLVGGPREQFF. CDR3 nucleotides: TGTGCCAGCAGCTTAGTGGGAGGGCCGAGGGAGCAGTTCTTC.

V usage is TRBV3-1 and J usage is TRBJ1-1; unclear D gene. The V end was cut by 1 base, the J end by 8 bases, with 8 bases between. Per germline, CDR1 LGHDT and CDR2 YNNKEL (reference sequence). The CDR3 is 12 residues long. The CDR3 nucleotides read TGTGCCAGCAGCCAAGGGCCTGACGAAGCTTTCTTT. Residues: CASSQGPDEAFF.

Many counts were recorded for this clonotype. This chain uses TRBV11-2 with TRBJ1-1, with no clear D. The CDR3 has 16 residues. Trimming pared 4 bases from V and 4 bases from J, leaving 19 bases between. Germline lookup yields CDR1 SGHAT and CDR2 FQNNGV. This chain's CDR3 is CASSSEVGLAGTEAFF. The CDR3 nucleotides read TGTGCCAGCAGCTCAGAGGTCGGGTTGGCGGGCACTGAAGCTTTCTTT.

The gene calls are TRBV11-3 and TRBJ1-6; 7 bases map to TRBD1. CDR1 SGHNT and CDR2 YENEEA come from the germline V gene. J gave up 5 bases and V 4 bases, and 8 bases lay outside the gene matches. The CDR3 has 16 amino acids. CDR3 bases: TGTGCCAGCAGCTCCCAGAACAGGGGTAATAATTCACCCCTCCACTTT. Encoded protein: CASSSQNRGNNSPLHF. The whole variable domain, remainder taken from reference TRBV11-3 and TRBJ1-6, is EAGVVQSPRYKIIEKKQPVAFWCNPISGHNTLYWYLQNLGQGPELLIRYENEEAVDDSQLPKDRFSAERLKGVDSTLKIQPAELGDSAVYLCASSSQNRGNNSPLHFGNGTRLTVT.

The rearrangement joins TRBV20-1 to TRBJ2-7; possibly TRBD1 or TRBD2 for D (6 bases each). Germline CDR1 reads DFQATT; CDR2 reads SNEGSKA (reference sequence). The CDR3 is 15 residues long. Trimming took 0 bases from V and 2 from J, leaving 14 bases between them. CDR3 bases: TGCAGTGCTAGAGATCTGAGGGGGGCCACCTACGAGCAGTACTTC. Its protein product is CSARDLRGATYEQYF.

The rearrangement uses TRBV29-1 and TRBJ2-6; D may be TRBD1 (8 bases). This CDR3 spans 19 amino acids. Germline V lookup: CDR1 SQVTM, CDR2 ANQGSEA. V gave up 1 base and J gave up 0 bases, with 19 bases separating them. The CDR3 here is CSVEVTGGGGSSGANVLTF. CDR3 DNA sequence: TGCAGCGTTGAAGTTACAGGGGGGGGCGGAAGCTCTGGGGCCAACGTCCTGACTTTC.

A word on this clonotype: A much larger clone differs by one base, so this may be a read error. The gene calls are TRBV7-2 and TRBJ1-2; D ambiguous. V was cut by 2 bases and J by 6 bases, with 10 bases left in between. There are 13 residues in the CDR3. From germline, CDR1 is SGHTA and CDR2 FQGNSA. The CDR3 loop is CASSLSPVDGYTF. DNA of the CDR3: TGTGCCAGCAGCTTATCACCGGTAGATGGCTACACCTTC. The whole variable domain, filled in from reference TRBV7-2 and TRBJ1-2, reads GAGVSQSPSNKVTEKGKDVELRCDPISGHTALYWYRQSLGQGLEFLIYFQGNSAPDKSGLPSDRFSAERTGGSVSTLTIQRTQQEDSAVYLCASSLSPVDGYTFGSGTRLTVV.

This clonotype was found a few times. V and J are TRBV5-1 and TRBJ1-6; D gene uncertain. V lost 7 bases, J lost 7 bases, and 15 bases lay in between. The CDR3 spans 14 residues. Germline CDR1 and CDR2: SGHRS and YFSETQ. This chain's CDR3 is CASGGSLENSPLHF. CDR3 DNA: TGCGCCAGCGGCGGCAGCCTAGAAAATTCACCCCTCCACTTT.

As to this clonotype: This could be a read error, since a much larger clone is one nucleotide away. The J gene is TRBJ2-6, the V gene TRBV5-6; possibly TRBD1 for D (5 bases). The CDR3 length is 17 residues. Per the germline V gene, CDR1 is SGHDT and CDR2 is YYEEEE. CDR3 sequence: CASSLVGLSSGANVPTF. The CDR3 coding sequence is TGTGCCAGCAGCTTGGTGGGCCTCAGCTCTGGGGCCAACGTCCCGACTTTC. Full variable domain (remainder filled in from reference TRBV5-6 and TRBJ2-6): DAGVTQSPTHLIKTRGQQVTLRCSPKSGHDTVSWYQQALGQGPQFIFQYYEEEERQRGNFPDRFSGHQFPNYSSELNVNALLLGDSALYLCASSLVGLSSGANVPTFGAGSRLTVL.

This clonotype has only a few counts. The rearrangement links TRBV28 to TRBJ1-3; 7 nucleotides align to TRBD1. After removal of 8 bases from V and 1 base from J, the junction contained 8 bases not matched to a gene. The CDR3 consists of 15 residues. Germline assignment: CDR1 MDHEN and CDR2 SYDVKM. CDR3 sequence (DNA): TGTGCCAGCTCAATCCCAGGGGGGTCTGGAAACACCATATATTTT. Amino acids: CASSIPGGSGNTIYF.

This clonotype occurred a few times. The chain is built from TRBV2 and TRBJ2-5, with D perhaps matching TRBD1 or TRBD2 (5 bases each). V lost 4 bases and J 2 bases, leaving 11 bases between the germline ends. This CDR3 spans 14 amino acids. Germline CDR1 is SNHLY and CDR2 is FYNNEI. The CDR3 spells CASSVGRRQETQYF. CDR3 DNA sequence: TGTGCCAGCAGTGTGGGACGGCGACAAGAGACCCAGTACTTC.

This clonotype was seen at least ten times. DNA of the CDR3: TGTGCCAGCAGCAACACAGGGACAGGGCAGGAGCAGTACTTC. Translated, it gives CASSNTGTGQEQYF. This rearrangement joins TRBV9 to TRBJ2-7, with TRBD1 matching over 9 bases. V dropped 4 bases and J dropped 7; count of bases not matched to a gene: 9. From germline, CDR1 is SGDLS and CDR2 YYNGEE. The CDR3 has 14 residues. The whole variable domain, remainder taken from reference TRBV9 and TRBJ2-7, is DSGVTQTPKHLITATGQRVTLRCSPRSGDLSVYWYQQSLDQGLQFLIQYYNGEERAKGNILERFSAQQFPDLHSELNLSSLELGDSALYFCASSNTGTGQEQYFGPGTRLTVT.